This TCR beta chain was identified during a study of T cell changes during pregnancy in multiple sclerosis. TCRdb's table, derived via immunoSEQ multiplex PCR, lists solely in-frame clones and lacks some. The data show fewer than 50,000 clones, approximately 92% seen once. There are 15 residues in the CDR3. J was trimmed by 6 bases and V by 4 bases; bases with no gene match: 10. From germline, CDR1 is LNHDA and CDR2 SQIVND (reference sequence). The sequencing here drew on CD8+ T cells from peripheral blood mononuclear cells, taken in the third trimester of pregnancy. This receptor was identified in a female donor with multiple sclerosis, enrolled in a pregnancy study. This chain links TRBV19 with TRBJ2-3, with TRBD1 identical over 7 bases. The CDR3: CASSNRQGYGDTQYF. As DNA, the CDR3 is TGTGCCAGTAGTAACAGACAGGGTTACGGGGATACGCAGTATTTT.